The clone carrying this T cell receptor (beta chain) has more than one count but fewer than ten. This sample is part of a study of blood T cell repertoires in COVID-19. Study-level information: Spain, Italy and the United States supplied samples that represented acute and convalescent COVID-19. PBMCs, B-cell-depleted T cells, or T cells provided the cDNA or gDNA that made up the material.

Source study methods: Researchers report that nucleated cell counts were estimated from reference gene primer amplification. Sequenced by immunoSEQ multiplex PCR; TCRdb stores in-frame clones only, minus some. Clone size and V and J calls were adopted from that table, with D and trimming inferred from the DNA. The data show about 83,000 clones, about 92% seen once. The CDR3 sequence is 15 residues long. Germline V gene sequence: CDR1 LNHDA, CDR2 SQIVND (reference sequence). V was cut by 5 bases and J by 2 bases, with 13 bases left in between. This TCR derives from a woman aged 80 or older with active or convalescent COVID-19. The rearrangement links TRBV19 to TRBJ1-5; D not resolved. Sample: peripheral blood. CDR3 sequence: CASSPFPGGNQPQHF. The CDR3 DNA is TGTGCCAGTAGTCCATTCCCCGGGGGCAATCAGCCCCAGCATTTT. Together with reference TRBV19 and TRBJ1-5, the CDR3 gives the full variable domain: DGGITQSPKYLFRKEGQNVTLSCEQNLNHDAMYWYRQDPGQGLRLIYYSQIVNDFQKGDIAEGYSVSREKKESFPLTVTSAQKNPTAFYLCASSPFPGGNQPQHFGDGTRLSIL.